This TCR beta chain was profiled in a study of regulatory T cells in long-lasting Graves disease. General study points: There were preferences for TRBV28, TRBJ1-2 and TRBJ2-5 in persistent disease.

In building TCR beta libraries, iRepertoire HTBI primers were used together with Arm-PCR of CDR3 regions. MiXCR was run by TCRdb on the multiplex PCR reads, yielding one entry per CDR3 protein. The sample carries 200,000 to 250,000 distinct CDR3 sequences, 15% to 20% recorded once. Time point here: newly diagnosed GD, antithyroid drugs for less than 3 months. PBMC-derived RNA was used for the TCR library. The authors drew patients from an endocrinology department in Xi'an, China. Roughly 8.4 milliliters of peripheral blood were drawn into EDTA tubes. A remark on this clonotype: The antigen remains undetermined.

The V end was cut by 0 bases, the J end by 10 bases, with 12 bases between. The CDR3 has 13 residues. Germline lookup yields CDR1 MNHEY and CDR2 SVGAGI. This material consisted of peripheral blood mononuclear cells (PBMCs), taken at new diagnosis, from a patient treated with antithyroid drugs. The rearrangement joins TRBV6-5 to TRBJ1-1, with a possible D match to TRBD1 (6 bases). The receptor was isolated from a female donor with Graves disease. The CDR3 loop reads CASSYSAQGLAFF. The CDR3 bases are TGTGCCAGCAGTTACTCGGCACAGGGACTAGCTTTCTTT.